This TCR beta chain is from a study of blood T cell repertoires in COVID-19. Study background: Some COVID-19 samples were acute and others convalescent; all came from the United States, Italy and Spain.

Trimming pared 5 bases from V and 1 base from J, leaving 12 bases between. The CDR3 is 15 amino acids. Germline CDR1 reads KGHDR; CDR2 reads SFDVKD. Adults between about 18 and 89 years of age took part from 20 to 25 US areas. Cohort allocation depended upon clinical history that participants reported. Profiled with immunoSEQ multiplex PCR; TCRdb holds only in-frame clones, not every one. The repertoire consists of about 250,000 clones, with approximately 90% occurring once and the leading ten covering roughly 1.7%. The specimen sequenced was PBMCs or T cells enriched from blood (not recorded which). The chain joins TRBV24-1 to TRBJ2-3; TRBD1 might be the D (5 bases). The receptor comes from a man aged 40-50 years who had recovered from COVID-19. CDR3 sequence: CATSGYDSGTDTQYF. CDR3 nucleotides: TGTGCCACCAGTGGATATGACAGCGGCACAGATACGCAGTATTTT.